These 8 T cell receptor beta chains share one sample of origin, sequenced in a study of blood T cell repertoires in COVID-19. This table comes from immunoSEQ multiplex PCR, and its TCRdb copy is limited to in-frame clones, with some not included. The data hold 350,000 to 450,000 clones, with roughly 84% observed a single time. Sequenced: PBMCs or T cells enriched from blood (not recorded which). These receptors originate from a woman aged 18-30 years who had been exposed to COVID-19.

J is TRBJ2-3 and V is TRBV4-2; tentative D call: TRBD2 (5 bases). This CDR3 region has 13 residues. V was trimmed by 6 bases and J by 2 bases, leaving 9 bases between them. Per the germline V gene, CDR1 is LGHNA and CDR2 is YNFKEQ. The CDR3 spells CASSGADTDTQYF. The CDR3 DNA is TGTGCCAGCAGTGGAGCGGACACAGATACGCAGTATTTT.

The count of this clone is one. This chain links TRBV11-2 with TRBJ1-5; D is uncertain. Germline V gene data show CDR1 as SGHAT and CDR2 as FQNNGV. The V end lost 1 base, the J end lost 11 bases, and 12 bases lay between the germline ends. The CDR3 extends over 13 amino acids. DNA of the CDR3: TGTGCCAGCAGCTTAGGGGAGGGTGTCACCCAGCATTTT. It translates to CASSLGEGVTQHF.

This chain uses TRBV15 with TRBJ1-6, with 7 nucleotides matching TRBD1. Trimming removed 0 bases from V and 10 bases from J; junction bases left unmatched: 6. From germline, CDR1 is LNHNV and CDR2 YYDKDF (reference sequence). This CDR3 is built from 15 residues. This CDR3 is CATSREGDRGSPLHF. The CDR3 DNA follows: TGTGCCACCAGCAGAGAAGGGGACAGAGGATCACCCCTCCACTTT.

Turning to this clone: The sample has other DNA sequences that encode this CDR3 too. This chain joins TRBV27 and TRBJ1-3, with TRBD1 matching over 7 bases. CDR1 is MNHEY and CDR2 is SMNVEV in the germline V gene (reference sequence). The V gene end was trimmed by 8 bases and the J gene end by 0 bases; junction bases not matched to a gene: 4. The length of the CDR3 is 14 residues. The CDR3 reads CASSQGSSGNTIYF. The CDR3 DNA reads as TGTGCCAGCTCACAGGGGAGCTCTGGAAACACCATATATTTT.

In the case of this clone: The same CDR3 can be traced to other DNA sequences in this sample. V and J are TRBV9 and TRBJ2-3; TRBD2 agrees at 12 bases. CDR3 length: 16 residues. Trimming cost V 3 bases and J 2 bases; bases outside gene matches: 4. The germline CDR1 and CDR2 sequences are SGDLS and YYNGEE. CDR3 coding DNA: TGTGCCAGCAGCGCAACTAGCGGGGGGTCCACAGATACGCAGTATTTT. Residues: CASSATSGGSTDTQYF.

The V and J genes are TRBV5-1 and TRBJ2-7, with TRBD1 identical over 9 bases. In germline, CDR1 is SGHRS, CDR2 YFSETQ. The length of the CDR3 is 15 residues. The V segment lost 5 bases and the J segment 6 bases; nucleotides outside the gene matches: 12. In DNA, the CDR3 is TGCGCCAGCAGTTTAACCGGGACAGGGAAAGGCGAGCAGTACTTC. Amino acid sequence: CASSLTGTGKGEQYF.

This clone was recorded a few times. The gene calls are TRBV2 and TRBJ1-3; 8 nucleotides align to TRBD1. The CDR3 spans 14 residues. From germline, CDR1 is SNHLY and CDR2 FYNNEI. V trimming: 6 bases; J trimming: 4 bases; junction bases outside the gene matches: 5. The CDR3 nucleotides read TGTGCCAGCAGGACGGACAGGGACGGAAACACCATATATTTT. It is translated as CASRTDRDGNTIYF.

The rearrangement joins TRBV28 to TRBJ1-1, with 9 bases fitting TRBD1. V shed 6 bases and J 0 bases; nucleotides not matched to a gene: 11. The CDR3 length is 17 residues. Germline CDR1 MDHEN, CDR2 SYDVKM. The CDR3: CASSSLGQGLMNTEAFF. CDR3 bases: TGTGCCAGCAGCTCCCTTGGACAGGGGCTCATGAACACTGAAGCTTTCTTT.